These 25 T cell receptor beta chains were sequenced from one sample in a study of T cell repertoires in cytomegalovirus infection. MiXCR, applied by TCRdb to the reads, yields one record per CDR3 protein. The sample gives under 350,000 distinct CDR3 sequences, about 9.1% of which show up once; more than 2.5% is in the top ten. Sequencing used PBMCs. These TCRs come from a human donor in good health (CMV status not recorded). Some clones in this sample may be carry-over from other donors' samples.

This clonotype showed up many times. The chain has TRBV5-4 and TRBJ2-1; possibly TRBD2 for D (5 bases). V was clipped by 0 bases and J by 4 bases, with 14 bases between them. The CDR3 contains 16 residues. From germline, CDR1 is SGHNT and CDR2 YYREEE (reference sequence). The CDR3: CASSLVGSGDYNEQFF. Here the CDR3 DNA reads TGTGCCAGCAGCTTGGTAGGGTCCGGGGATTACAATGAGCAGTTCTTC.

The V gene is TRBV29-1, the J gene TRBJ2-1; TRBD2 aligns across 8 bases. Germline trimming cut 3 bases from V and 6 bases from J; bases unmatched to any gene: 4. CDR1 is SQVTM, CDR2 ANQGSEA, per germline. The CDR3 has 13 residues. This chain's CDR3 is CSVDGGDINEQFF. The CDR3 DNA sequence: TGCAGCGTTGACGGGGGGGATATCAATGAGCAGTTCTTC.

This clonotype was counted a single time. A much larger clonotype is one base distant, so this may be a read error. This rearrangement joins TRBV14 to TRBJ2-7, with D unclear. The germline CDR1 and CDR2 sequences are SGHDN and FVKESK. The CDR3 covers 11 residues. The CDR3 spells CTSSQDLEQYF. The CDR3 bases are TGTACCAGCAGCCAAGATCTCGAGCAGTACTTC.

This clonotype was counted between two and nine times. V is TRBV5-1 and J is TRBJ2-3; the D is unclear. The CDR3 is 16 residues long. V lost 0 bases, J lost 2 bases, and 13 bases lay in between. Germline V lookup: CDR1 SGHRS, CDR2 YFSETQ. CDR3 DNA sequence: TGCGCCAGCAGCTTGGAAATAGGGCCCCCCACAGATACGCAGTATTTT. Encoded protein: CASSLEIGPPTDTQYF.

At least ten counts were recorded for this clonotype. This chain links TRBV12-3 or TRBV12-4 with TRBJ2-5, with 10 bases fitting TRBD1. The V and J ends lost 5 bases and 5 bases, in that order; junction bases with no gene match: 8. This CDR3 comprises 15 residues. The CDR3 loop is CASSDPGQGKETQYF. CDR3 DNA sequence: TGTGCCAGCAGTGACCCGGGACAGGGGAAGGAGACCCAGTACTTC.

This clonotype has ten or more counts. The rearrangement links TRBV7-9 to TRBJ1-2; D not resolved. The length of the CDR3 is 14 residues. In germline, CDR1 is SEHNR, CDR2 FQNEAQ (reference sequence). Trimming took 8 bases from V and 4 from J, leaving 17 bases between them. As DNA, the CDR3 is TGTGCCAGCTCTCCAGAAGGCAAAATCTATGGCTACACCTTC. This encodes CASSPEGKIYGYTF. The whole variable domain, filled in from reference TRBV7-9 and TRBJ1-2, reads DTGVSQNPRHKITKRGQNVTFRCDPISEHNRLYWYRQTLGQGPEFLTYFQNEAQLEKSRLLSDRFSAERPKGSFSTLEIQRTEQGDSAMYLCASSPEGKIYGYTFGSGTRLTVV.

This clonotype was recorded many times. V gene TRBV7-9 combines with J gene TRBJ2-7; D is possibly TRBD2 (6 bases). The CDR3 contains 16 residues. Trimming shortened V by 2 bases and J by 0 bases, and 14 bases separated the two germline ends. CDR1 is SEHNR and CDR2 is FQNEAQ in the germline V gene (reference sequence). The CDR3 reads CASSLSGAGSSYEQYF. For the CDR3, the DNA is TGTGCCAGCAGCTTAAGTGGGGCGGGGAGCTCCTACGAGCAGTACTTC.

The rearrangement joins TRBV20-1 to TRBJ1-2, with 8 bases matching TRBD1. J gave up 6 bases and V 6 bases, and 6 bases lay outside the gene matches. This CDR3 is built from 12 residues. Germline V gene data show CDR1 as DFQATT and CDR2 as SNEGSKA (reference sequence). The CDR3 region is CSAYSTGDGYTF. CDR3 sequence (DNA): TGCAGTGCCTACTCGACAGGGGATGGCTACACCTTC.

The chain links TRBV2 to TRBJ1-2; D might be TRBD1 (5 bases). Trimming pared 6 bases from V and 8 bases from J, leaving 7 bases between. The CDR3 extends over 10 amino acids. From germline, CDR1 is SNHLY and CDR2 FYNNEI. This chain's CDR3 is CASRGVGYTF. In nucleotides, the CDR3 is TGTGCCAGCAGAGGGGTGGGCTACACCTTC. Looking up the rest from reference TRBV2 and TRBJ1-2 gives the full variable domain: EPEVTQTPSHQVTQMGQEVILRCVPISNHLYFYWYRQILGQKVEFLVSFYNNEISEKSEIFDDQFSVERPDGSNFTLKIRSTKLEDSAMYFCASRGVGYTFGSGTRLTVV.

This clonotype was counted at least ten times. CDR3 sequence: CASSRGLAGVPSYNEQFF. The CDR3 nucleotides read TGTGCCAGCAGCCGAGGACTAGCGGGGGTTCCCTCCTACAATGAGCAGTTCTTC. J is TRBJ2-1 and V is TRBV6-5, with 13 bases matching TRBD2. CDR1 is MNHEY, CDR2 SVGAGI, per germline. The V gene end was trimmed by 6 bases and the J gene end by 0 bases; junction bases not matched to a gene: 8. This CDR3 spans 18 amino acids.

This clonotype was seen repeatedly, ten times or more. The chain's CDR3 is CASSLSRGGRVETQYF. The CDR3 bases are TGCGCCAGCAGCTTGTCCAGGGGCGGCCGAGTAGAGACCCAGTACTTC. V and J are TRBV5-1 and TRBJ2-5; D is perhaps TRBD1 (6 bases). This CDR3 region has 16 residues. CDR1 SGHRS and CDR2 YFSETQ come from the germline V gene. The ends were cut back, 1 base at V and 4 bases at J, with 17 bases in the middle.

The gene calls are TRBV7-9 and TRBJ2-4; 11 bases are a match to TRBD2. This CDR3 has 16 amino acids. Germline V CDR1 and CDR2: SEHNR, FQNEAQ (reference sequence). V lost 5 bases to trimming and J lost 0 bases; unmatched junction nucleotides: 3. Here the CDR3 DNA reads TGTGCCAGCAGCCCCGGGACTAGCGGAGCCAAAAACATTCAGTACTTC. Protein product: CASSPGTSGAKNIQYF.

This clonotype was detected many times. V gene TRBV6-2 or TRBV6-3 combines with J gene TRBJ2-1; no reliable D call. V was shortened by 6 bases and J by 7 bases, with 4 bases between the two germline ends. The germline CDR1 and CDR2 sequences are MNHEY and SVGEGT. The CDR3 is made up of 10 amino acids. The CDR3 DNA is TGTGCCAGCAGACAAAATGAGCAGTTCTTC. Protein: CASRQNEQFF.

This clonotype was detected many times. The chain carries TRBV24-1 and TRBJ1-2; tentatively, D is TRBD1 (6 bases). V was shortened by 4 bases and J by 2 bases, with 10 bases between the two germline ends. The CDR3 sequence is 14 residues long. Germline V CDR1 and CDR2: KGHDR, SFDVKD. The DNA for the CDR3 is TGTGCCACCAGTGACAAAGGACAGAACTATGGCTACACCTTC. Translating gives CATSDKGQNYGYTF.

This clonotype was picked up many times. This chain uses TRBV7-2 with TRBJ2-3; 8 positions match TRBD2. There are 16 residues in the CDR3. J was trimmed by 1 base and V by 5 bases; bases with no gene match: 8. Germline assignment: CDR1 SGHTA and CDR2 FQGNSA. CDR3 protein: CASSPFPAGGTDTQYF. The CDR3 DNA reads TGTGCCAGCAGCCCCTTCCCAGCGGGGGGCACAGATACGCAGTATTTT.

Many counts were recorded for this clonotype. CDR3 sequence: CASSLQGQGVAYEQYV. As DNA, the CDR3 is TGTGCCAGCAGCTTGCAAGGACAGGGGGTCGCCTACGAGCAGTACGTC. The J gene is TRBJ2-7, the V gene TRBV5-6, with TRBD1 matching over 10 bases. Germline V gives CDR1 SGHDT, CDR2 YYEEEE. This CDR3 has 16 residues. V shed 1 base and J 2 bases; nucleotides not matched to a gene: 6.

This clonotype was picked up many times. The CDR3 bases are TGCGCCAGCAGCTCGGGGGGGCTCTACAATGAGCAGTTCTTC. It codes for CASSSGGLYNEQFF. This chain uses TRBV5-1 with TRBJ2-1, with TRBD2 matching 8 bases. The length of the CDR3 is 14 residues. Germline values: CDR1 SGHRS, CDR2 YFSETQ. V lost 3 bases to trimming and J lost 3 bases; unmatched junction nucleotides: 2.

This clonotype was picked up many times. The chain has TRBV7-3 and TRBJ2-5, with 8 bases identical to TRBD2. The CDR3 runs 15 residues. Germline assignment: CDR1 SGHTA and CDR2 FQGTGA. The V segment lost 1 base and the J segment 5 bases; nucleotides outside the gene matches: 6. CDR3 residues: CASSLSGTRRETQYF. The CDR3 DNA is TGTGCCAGCAGCTTAAGCGGGACTAGGAGGGAGACCCAGTACTTC.

This clonotype was counted many times. This chain joins TRBV28 and TRBJ2-2; the D is unclear. Germline CDR1 and CDR2: MDHEN and SYDVKM. Between the trimmed V and J ends, which lost 6 bases and 1 base, there was a span of 6 bases. The CDR3 has 13 amino acids. CDR3 coding DNA: TGTGCCAGCAGCTCGCTGAACACCGGGGAGCTGTTTTTT. The encoded protein is CASSSLNTGELFF.

This clonotype has ten or more counts. The chain carries TRBV6-5 and TRBJ1-3; D gene ambiguous. V was trimmed by 2 bases and J by 0 bases, leaving 5 bases between them. The CDR3 is 14 amino acids. The germline gives CDR1 MNHEY, CDR2 SVGAGI. The CDR3 bases are TGTGCCAGCAGTTACGGGTCCTCTGGAAACACCATATATTTT. Its translation is CASSYGSSGNTIYF.

This clonotype was found many times. The chain has TRBV6-2 or TRBV6-3 and TRBJ2-7; perhaps TRBD2 as D (5 bases). Trimming took off 0 bases at V and 7 bases at J, with 10 bases between the two ends. Germline CDR1 MNHEY, CDR2 SVGEGT. This CDR3 has 13 residues. The CDR3, as DNA: TGTGCCAGCAGTTACTCTGCACTAGATGAGCAGTACGTC. Encoded protein: CASSYSALDEQYV.

The table lists this clonotype with a few counts. V gene TRBV10-3 combines with J gene TRBJ1-1, with 10 bases lining up with TRBD1. The CDR3 totals 17 residues. CDR1 is ENHRY, CDR2 SYGVKD, per germline. With V trimmed by 3 bases and J by 0 bases, 7 bases remained unmatched. The CDR3 nucleotides read TGTGCCATCAGTGAATTAAGGACAGGGGGGATGAACACTGAAGCTTTCTTT. This encodes CAISELRTGGMNTEAFF.

Ten or more counts support this clonotype. The chain uses TRBV27 and TRBJ1-5, with D possibly matching TRBD1 (6 bases). CDR3 length equals 13 residues. Germline assignment: CDR1 MNHEY and CDR2 SMNVEV (reference sequence). V was pared by 5 bases and J by 3 bases, with 8 bases between. The CDR3 loop is CASSQGSNQPQHF. The CDR3 DNA reads as TGTGCCAGCAGTCAGGGGTCCAATCAGCCCCAGCATTTT.

This clonotype has ten or more counts. CDR3 protein: CASSSIYGEPQHF. The CDR3 DNA reads TGTGCCAGCAGTTCAATTTACGGTGAGCCCCAGCATTTT. This rearrangement joins TRBV28 to TRBJ1-5; the D is unclear. V was cut by 4 bases and J by 8 bases, with 12 bases left in between. The CDR3 covers 13 residues. CDR1 and CDR2 (germline): MDHEN, SYDVKM.

This clonotype has just a few counts. The chain has TRBV20-1 and TRBJ2-1, with D perhaps matching TRBD2 (6 bases). The CDR3 totals 15 residues. Germline V gene lookup returns CDR1 DFQATT and CDR2 SNEGSKA (reference sequence). Trimming shortened V by 6 bases and J by 7 bases, and 22 bases separated the two germline ends. The CDR3 DNA reads as TGCAGTGCCTCCCCACAGCGGGCCTTTGGAAATGAGCAGTTCTTC. This translates into CSASPQRAFGNEQFF.